The 24 T cell receptor beta chains given below trace back to one sample, sequenced in a study of blood T cells in healthy people across ages. Primed by a sample-barcoded 5' primer and a J-beta primer mix, a second PCR proceeded for about 6 to 11 cycles. Each CDR3 protein is one row after TCRdb ran MiXCR on the 5' RACE reads. The sample has hundreds of thousands of distinct CDR3 sequences, roughly half seen once; the top ten hold 13%. The specimen sequenced was blood. These receptors all come from a woman at least 80 years old in good health.

This clonotype has only a few counts. V and J are TRBV20-1 and TRBJ2-7; maybe TRBD1 (6 bases). The CDR3 covers 11 residues. With 5 bases removed from V and 5 bases from J, the gap between germline ends came to 10 bases. Germline V gives CDR1 DFQATT, CDR2 SNEGSKA (reference sequence). The CDR3, as DNA: TGCAGTGCTTTAGGGGGAGACGAGCAGTACTTC. It is translated as CSALGGDEQYF.

The chain has TRBV18 and TRBJ1-5, with D hard to call. Trimming took off 2 bases at V and 3 bases at J, with 14 bases between the two ends. The CDR3 covers 16 residues. Germline assignment: CDR1 KGHSH and CDR2 LQKENI. The CDR3 DNA follows: TGTGCCAGCTCACCAACCCTTGGAGGGAACAATCAGCCCCAGCATTTT. Amino acids: CASSPTLGGNNQPQHF.

This clonotype was counted ten times or more. The chain couples TRBV25-1 to TRBJ2-5; no firm D call. The germline V gene encodes CDR1 MGHDK and CDR2 SYGVNS. The CDR3 runs 14 residues. Between the trimmed V and J ends, which lost 1 base and 5 bases, there was a span of 11 bases. CDR3 region: CASSESYGSETQYF. CDR3 nucleotide sequence: TGTGCCAGCAGTGAATCGTACGGTTCGGAGACCCAGTACTTC. The variable domain in full, completed from reference TRBV25-1 and TRBJ2-5, reads EADIYQTPRYLVIGTGKKITLECSQTMGHDKMYWYQQDPGMELHLIHYSYGVNSTEKGDLSSESTVSRIRTEHFPLTLESARPSHTSQYLCASSESYGSETQYFGPGTRLLVL.

On this clonotype itself: Since a much larger clone is just one base distant, this may be a read error. The CDR3 nucleotides read TGTGCCAGCAGTTTTGGTAATTCGGTCTCCTACGAGCAGTACTTC. This gives the protein CASSFGNSVSYEQYF. This chain connects TRBV12-3 or TRBV12-4 to TRBJ2-7; D not resolved. The germline V and J ends were trimmed by 3 bases and 0 bases, with 12 bases remaining between them. The CDR3 consists of 15 residues.

The genes are TRBV3-1 and TRBJ1-1, with TRBD1 as a possible D gene (5 bases). The CDR3 consists of 14 residues. CDR1 is LGHDT and CDR2 is YNNKEL in the germline V gene (reference sequence). Trimming removed 3 bases at V and 4 bases at J, with 12 bases between. The CDR3, as DNA: TGTGCCAGCAGCCAGCAGGGTTTGCGCACTGAAGCTTTCTTT. Encoded protein: CASSQQGLRTEAFF.

The CDR3 spells CASSLGDRESSEQYF. CDR3 bases: TGCGCCAGCAGCTTGGGCGACAGGGAGAGTTCCGAGCAGTACTTC. J is TRBJ2-7 and V is TRBV5-1; 7 nucleotides line up with TRBD1. The CDR3 has 15 residues. Trimming at V came to 0 bases and at J to 6 bases, leaving 9 bases not matched to a gene. Germline assignment: CDR1 SGHRS and CDR2 YFSETQ.

The rearrangement links TRBV18 to TRBJ1-6; D gene ambiguous. The CDR3 runs to 14 residues. Per germline, CDR1 KGHSH and CDR2 LQKENI. V was pared by 4 bases and J by 2 bases, with 6 bases between. The CDR3 DNA reads as TGTGCCAGCTCACAAAGCCCCTATAATTCACCCCTCCACTTT. Amino acid sequence: CASSQSPYNSPLHF.

The chain links TRBV20-1 to TRBJ2-3, with a possible D match to TRBD2 (7 bases). The CDR3 is 16 amino acids. Trimming took 4 bases from V and 6 from J, leaving 23 bases between them. In germline, CDR1 is DFQATT, CDR2 SNEGSKA (reference sequence). The CDR3 region has the DNA TGCAGTGCTACCCCCGTTGAGGGGGAGGGCGGGGATACGCAGTATTTT. Translated, it gives CSATPVEGEGGDTQYF.

The genes are TRBV29-1 and TRBJ1-1; a possible D gene is TRBD1 (5 bases). This CDR3 comprises 13 residues. V was trimmed by 1 base and J by 4 bases, leaving 10 bases between them. Germline CDR1 SQVTM, CDR2 ANQGSEA. CDR3 in amino acids: CSVEVGDGTEAFF. CDR3 in DNA: TGCAGCGTTGAAGTTGGGGACGGCACTGAAGCTTTCTTT.

This clonotype showed up just a few times. This could be a read error, since a much larger clone is one nucleotide away. J is TRBJ2-1 and V is TRBV7-8; D remains unclear. The J call may not be correct, given that the DNA end is closer to TRBJ2-7. The CDR3 runs 14 residues. Germline loops: CDR1 SGHVS, CDR2 FQNEAQ. The CDR3 coding sequence is TGTGCCAGCAGCTTAACTCGGACCTACAATGAGCAGTACTTC. Amino acids: CASSLTRTYNEQYF.

This clonotype was seen at least ten times. J is TRBJ2-1 and V is TRBV9; 7 nucleotides align to TRBD1. Germline trimming cut 5 bases from V and 4 bases from J; bases unmatched to any gene: 9. Germline CDR1 is SGDLS and CDR2 is YYNGEE. CDR3 length: 15 amino acids. The chain's CDR3 is CASSLIPGQYNEQFF. CDR3 in DNA: TGTGCCAGCAGTCTCATTCCGGGACAGTACAATGAGCAGTTCTTC.

At least ten counts were recorded for this clonotype. This chain connects TRBV6-5 to TRBJ1-2; 9 positions match TRBD1. The germline V gene has CDR1 MNHEY and CDR2 SVGAGI. The length of the CDR3 is 14 residues. V shed 9 bases and J 6 bases; nucleotides not matched to a gene: 11. The DNA for the CDR3 is TGTGCCAGTAGGAAACCGGGACAGGGCAATGGCTACACCTTC. It translates to CASRKPGQGNGYTF.

The V and J genes are TRBV5-1 and TRBJ2-5; 7 nucleotides line up with TRBD1. J gave up 3 bases and V 3 bases, and 8 bases lay outside the gene matches. CDR1 is SGHRS and CDR2 is YFSETQ in the germline V gene. The CDR3 totals 15 residues. CDR3 DNA: TGCGCCAGCAGCTATGCCGGGACAGCAAAAGAGACCCAGTACTTC. Amino acid sequence: CASSYAGTAKETQYF.

About this clonotype itself: This may come from a read error, since a much larger clone is one base off. The rearrangement links TRBV20-1 to TRBJ2-5; the D call may be TRBD1 or TRBD2 (5 bases each). There are 14 residues in the CDR3. Trimming took 0 bases from V and 11 from J, leaving 19 bases between them. Germline CDR1 is DFQATT and CDR2 is SNEGSKA (reference sequence). Written as DNA, the CDR3 is TGCAGTGCTAGAGAAGGGACGCCGAACAATGAGCAGTACTTC. Its protein product is CSAREGTPNNEQYF.

The J gene is TRBJ2-1, the V gene TRBV6-6, with 14 bases lining up with TRBD2. The germline gives CDR1 MNHNY, CDR2 SVGAGI (reference sequence). The CDR3 covers 16 residues. V lost 7 bases, J lost 4 bases, and 6 bases stayed unmatched. CDR3 region: CASIGLAGGTYNEQFF. The CDR3 DNA reads TGTGCCAGCATAGGACTAGCGGGAGGCACTTACAATGAGCAGTTCTTC.

This sequence joins TRBV20-1 and TRBJ2-1; 9 bases align to TRBD1. The CDR3 runs 15 residues. V lost 6 bases and J lost 6; bases outside the gene matches: 12. Germline V lookup: CDR1 DFQATT, CDR2 SNEGSKA (reference sequence). In DNA form, the CDR3 reads TGCAGTGCAACGAACAGGGGGCGTTCAGGCAATGAGCAGTTCTTC. It encodes CSATNRGRSGNEQFF.

The chain combines TRBV20-1 with TRBJ1-2; D uncertain. V lost 3 bases and J 7 bases, leaving 15 bases between the germline ends. The CDR3 runs to 13 residues. Germline V gene sequence: CDR1 DFQATT, CDR2 SNEGSKA (reference sequence). In DNA form, the CDR3 reads TGCAGTGCTAGCTCGGAGGGTAGGGCTGGCTACACCTTC. It specifies CSASSEGRAGYTF.

The genes are TRBV7-9 and TRBJ1-1, with D hard to call. The CDR3 runs 11 residues. Germline V lookup: CDR1 SEHNR, CDR2 FQNEAQ (reference sequence). V gave up 5 bases and J gave up 8 bases, with 9 bases separating them. The CDR3 nucleotides read TGTGCCAGCAGCCCTCAGGAAGAAGCTTTCTTT. Its protein product is CASSPQEEAFF.

The chain employs TRBV5-1 and TRBJ2-5, with TRBD2 matching over 7 bases. Germline CDR1 is SGHRS and CDR2 is YFSETQ. The CDR3 runs to 14 residues. With 6 bases clipped from V and 2 bases from J, the junction kept 7 bases outside the gene matches. CDR3 DNA: TGCGCCAGCACCCAGAGCGGGACTCAAGAGACCCAGTACTTC. Amino acids: CASTQSGTQETQYF.

This sequence joins TRBV14 and TRBJ2-4; no firm D call. Germline V gives CDR1 SGHDN, CDR2 FVKESK. V was clipped by 3 bases and J by 3 bases, with 6 bases between them. This CDR3 is built from 13 residues. The chain's CDR3 is CASSHPDKNIQYF. As DNA, the CDR3 is TGTGCCAGCAGCCATCCGGACAAAAACATTCAGTACTTC.

V gene TRBV2 combines with J gene TRBJ2-1, with TRBD1 as a possible D gene (5 bases). The germline CDR1 and CDR2 sequences are SNHLY and FYNNEI. The CDR3 contains 14 residues. The V end was cut by 8 bases, the J end by 0 bases, with 11 bases between. CDR3 DNA: TGTGCCAGCTCCCGCAGGGACTCCTACAATGAGCAGTTCTTC. Translated: CASSRRDSYNEQFF.

V is TRBV5-1 and J is TRBJ1-1, with 10 bases lining up with TRBD1. The CDR3 extends over 15 amino acids. V was clipped by 2 bases and J by 5 bases; unmatched bases: 6. CDR1 is SGHRS and CDR2 is YFSETQ in the germline V gene. The CDR3 is CASSLGQGGETEAFF. CDR3 nucleotides: TGCGCCAGCAGCTTAGGACAGGGGGGAGAAACTGAAGCTTTCTTT.

V and J are TRBV28 and TRBJ2-7; no definite D call. The CDR3 runs 15 residues. The germline V gene encodes CDR1 MDHEN and CDR2 SYDVKM. V was pared by 2 bases and J by 0 bases, with 11 bases between. DNA for the CDR3: TGTGCCAGCAGTTTAGGCGACACGAGCTCCTACGAGCAGTACTTC. This sequence encodes CASSLGDTSSYEQYF.

This chain joins TRBV6-6 and TRBJ1-2; D unresolved. Germline CDR1 is MNHNY and CDR2 is SVGAGI (reference sequence). The CDR3 totals 13 residues. The V end was cut by 7 bases, the J end by 2 bases, with 11 bases between. CDR3 protein: CASTLSGNYGYTF. CDR3 DNA sequence: TGTGCCAGCACCCTCTCGGGGAACTATGGCTACACCTTC.